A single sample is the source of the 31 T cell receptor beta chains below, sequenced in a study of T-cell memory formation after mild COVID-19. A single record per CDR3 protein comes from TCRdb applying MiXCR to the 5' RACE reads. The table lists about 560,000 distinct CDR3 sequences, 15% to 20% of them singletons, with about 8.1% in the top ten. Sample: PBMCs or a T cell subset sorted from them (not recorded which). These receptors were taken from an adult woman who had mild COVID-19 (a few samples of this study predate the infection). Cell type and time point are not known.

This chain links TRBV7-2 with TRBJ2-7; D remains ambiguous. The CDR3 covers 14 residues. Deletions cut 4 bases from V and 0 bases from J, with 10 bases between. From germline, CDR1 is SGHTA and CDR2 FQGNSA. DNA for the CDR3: TGTGCCAGCAGCTCCCAACAGAGCTCCTACGAGCAGTACTTC. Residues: CASSSQQSSYEQYF.

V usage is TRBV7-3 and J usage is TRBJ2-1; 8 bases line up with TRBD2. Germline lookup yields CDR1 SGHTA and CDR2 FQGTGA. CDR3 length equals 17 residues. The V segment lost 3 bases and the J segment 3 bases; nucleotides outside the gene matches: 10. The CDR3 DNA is TGTGCCAGCAGCTTGGATCAGCGGGGGAGTATCTACAATGAGCAGTTCTTC. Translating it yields CASSLDQRGSIYNEQFF.

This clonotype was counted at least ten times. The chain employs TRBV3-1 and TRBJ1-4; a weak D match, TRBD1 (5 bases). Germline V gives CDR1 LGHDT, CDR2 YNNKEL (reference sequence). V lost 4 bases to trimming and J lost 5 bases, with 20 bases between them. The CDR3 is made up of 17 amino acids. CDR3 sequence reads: CASSPPASTATNEKLFF. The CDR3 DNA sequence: TGTGCCAGCAGCCCCCCAGCGTCGACAGCTACAAATGAAAAACTGTTTTTT.

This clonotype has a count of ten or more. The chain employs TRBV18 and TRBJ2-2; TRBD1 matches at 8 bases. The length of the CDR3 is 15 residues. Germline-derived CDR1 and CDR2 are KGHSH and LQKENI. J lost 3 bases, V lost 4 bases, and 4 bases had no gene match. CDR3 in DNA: TGTGCCAGCTCACGTACAGGGGGATACACCGGGGAGCTGTTTTTT. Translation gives CASSRTGGYTGELFF.

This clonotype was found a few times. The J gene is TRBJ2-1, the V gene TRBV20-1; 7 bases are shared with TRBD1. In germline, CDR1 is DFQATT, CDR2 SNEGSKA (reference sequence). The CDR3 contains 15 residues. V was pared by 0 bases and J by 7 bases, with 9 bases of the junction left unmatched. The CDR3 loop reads CSARERQGAGNEQFF. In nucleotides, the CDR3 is TGCAGTGCTAGAGAGAGACAGGGAGCAGGGAATGAGCAGTTCTTC.

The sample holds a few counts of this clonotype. In DNA, the CDR3 is TGTGCCAGCCCTACTGGACAGGGCACTGGCTATGGCTACACCTTC. This gives the protein CASPTGQGTGYGYTF. This chain joins TRBV27 and TRBJ1-2; 8 bases line up with TRBD1. After removal of 8 bases from V and 4 bases from J, the junction contained 12 bases not matched to a gene. This CDR3 spans 15 amino acids. Germline CDR1 MNHEY, CDR2 SMNVEV (reference sequence).

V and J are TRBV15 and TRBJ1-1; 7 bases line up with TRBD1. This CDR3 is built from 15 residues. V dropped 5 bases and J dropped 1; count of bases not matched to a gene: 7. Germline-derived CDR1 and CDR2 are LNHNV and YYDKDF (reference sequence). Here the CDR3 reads CATSETGSTNTEAFF. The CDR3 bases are TGTGCCACCAGCGAGACAGGGAGTACGAACACTGAAGCTTTCTTT.

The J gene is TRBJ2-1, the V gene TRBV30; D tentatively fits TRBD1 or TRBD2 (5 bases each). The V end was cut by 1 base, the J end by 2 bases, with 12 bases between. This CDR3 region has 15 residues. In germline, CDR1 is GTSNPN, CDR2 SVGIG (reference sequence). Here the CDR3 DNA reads TGTGCCTGGAGTGGCCTAGTGGGGGCCTACAATGAGCAGTTCTTC. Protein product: CAWSGLVGAYNEQFF.

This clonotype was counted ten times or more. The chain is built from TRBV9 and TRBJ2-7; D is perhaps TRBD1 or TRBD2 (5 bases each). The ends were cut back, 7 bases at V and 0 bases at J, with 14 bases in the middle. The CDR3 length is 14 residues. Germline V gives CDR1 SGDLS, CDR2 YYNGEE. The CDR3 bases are TGTGCCAGCTCTTACCGGGACGGCTCCTACGAGCAGTACTTC. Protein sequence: CASSYRDGSYEQYF.

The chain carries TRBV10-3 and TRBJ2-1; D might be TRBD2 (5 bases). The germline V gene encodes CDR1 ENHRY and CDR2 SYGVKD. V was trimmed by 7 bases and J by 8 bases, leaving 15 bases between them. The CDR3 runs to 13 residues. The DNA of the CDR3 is TGTGCCATCAAAGCTAGCAGTGCCGATGAGCAGTTCTTC. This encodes CAIKASSADEQFF.

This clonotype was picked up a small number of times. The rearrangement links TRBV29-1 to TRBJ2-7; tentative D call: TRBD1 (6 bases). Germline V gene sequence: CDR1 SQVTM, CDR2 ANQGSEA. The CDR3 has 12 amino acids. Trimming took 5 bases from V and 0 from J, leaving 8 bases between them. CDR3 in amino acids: CSVWDISYEQYF. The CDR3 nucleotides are TGCAGCGTTTGGGACATCTCCTACGAGCAGTACTTC.

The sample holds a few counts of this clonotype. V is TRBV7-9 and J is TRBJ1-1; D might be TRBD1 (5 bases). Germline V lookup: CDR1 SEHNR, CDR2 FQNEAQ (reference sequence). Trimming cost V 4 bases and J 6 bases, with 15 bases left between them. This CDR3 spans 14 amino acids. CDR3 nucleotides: TGTGCCAGCAGCTACTGGGGGAGGGATTCTGAAGCTTTCTTT. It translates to CASSYWGRDSEAFF.

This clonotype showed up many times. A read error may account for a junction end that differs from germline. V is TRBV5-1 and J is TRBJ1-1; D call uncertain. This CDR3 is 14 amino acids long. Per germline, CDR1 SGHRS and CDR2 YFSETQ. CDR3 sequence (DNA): TGTGCCAGCAGCTTAGGGAGTGGGAACACTGAAGCTTTCTTT. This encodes CASSLGSGNTEAFF.

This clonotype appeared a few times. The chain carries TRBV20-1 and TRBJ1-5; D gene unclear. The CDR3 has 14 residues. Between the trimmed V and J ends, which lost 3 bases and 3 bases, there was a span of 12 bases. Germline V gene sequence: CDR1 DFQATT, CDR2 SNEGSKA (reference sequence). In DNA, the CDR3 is TGCAGTGCTAGTGGGTCCGGCCACAATCAGCCCCAGCATTTT. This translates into CSASGSGHNQPQHF.

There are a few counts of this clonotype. DNA of the CDR3: TGCGCCAGCAGCCAAGACCCCTCAGATACGCAGTATTTT. Residues: CASSQDPSDTQYF. V usage is TRBV4-3 and J usage is TRBJ2-3; D is unclear. This CDR3 spans 13 amino acids. Germline V gene lookup returns CDR1 LGHNA and CDR2 YSLEER. Trimming removed 0 bases at V and 4 bases at J, with 5 bases between.

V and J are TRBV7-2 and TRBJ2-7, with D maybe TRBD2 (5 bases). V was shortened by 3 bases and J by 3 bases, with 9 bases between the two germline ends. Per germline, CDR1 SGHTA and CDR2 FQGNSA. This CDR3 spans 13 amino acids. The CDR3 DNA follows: TGTGCCAGCAGCTTTTATACTAGCTACGAGCAGTACTTC. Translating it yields CASSFYTSYEQYF.

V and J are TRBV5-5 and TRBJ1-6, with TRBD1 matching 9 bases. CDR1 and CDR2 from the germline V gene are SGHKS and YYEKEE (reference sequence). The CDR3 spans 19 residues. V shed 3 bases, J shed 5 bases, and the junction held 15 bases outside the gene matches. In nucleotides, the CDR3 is TGTGCCAGCAGCTGGGGGACAGGGTCCCGCTTCGTAAATAATTCACCCCTCCACTTT. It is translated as CASSWGTGSRFVNNSPLHF. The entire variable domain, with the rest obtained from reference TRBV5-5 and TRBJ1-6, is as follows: DAGVTQSPTHLIKTRGQQVTLRCSPISGHKSVSWYQQVLGQGPQFIFQYYEKEERGRGNFPDRFSARQFPNYSSELNVNALLLGDSALYLCASSWGTGSRFVNNSPLHFGNGTRLTVT.

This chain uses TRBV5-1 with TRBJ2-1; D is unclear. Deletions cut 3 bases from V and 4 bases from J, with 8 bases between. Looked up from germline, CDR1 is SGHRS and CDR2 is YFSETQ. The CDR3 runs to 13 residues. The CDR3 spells CASSSAGYNEQFF. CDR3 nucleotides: TGCGCCAGCAGCTCCGCCGGGTACAATGAGCAGTTCTTC.

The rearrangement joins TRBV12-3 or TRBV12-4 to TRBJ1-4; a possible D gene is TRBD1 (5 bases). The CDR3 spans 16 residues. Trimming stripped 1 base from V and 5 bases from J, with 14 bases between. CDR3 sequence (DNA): TGTGCCAGCAGTTTAGGCGCGGGAAGGGACAATGAAAAACTGTTTTTT. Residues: CASSLGAGRDNEKLFF.

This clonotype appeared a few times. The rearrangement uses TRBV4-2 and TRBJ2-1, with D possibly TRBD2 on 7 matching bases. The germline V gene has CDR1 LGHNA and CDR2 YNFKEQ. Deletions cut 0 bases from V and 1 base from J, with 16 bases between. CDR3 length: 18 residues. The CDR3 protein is CASSQDGFGGASYNEQFF. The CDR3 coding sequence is TGTGCCAGCAGCCAAGATGGGTTTGGGGGGGCGTCCTACAATGAGCAGTTCTTC.

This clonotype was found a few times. CDR3 sequence reads: CASSWGQGAAFF. The DNA for the CDR3 is TGTGCCAGCAGTTGGGGGCAGGGAGCGGCTTTCTTT. The gene calls are TRBV12-3 or TRBV12-4 and TRBJ1-1, with D possibly TRBD1 on 6 matching bases. CDR3 size: 12 residues. V was shortened by 4 bases and J by 11 bases, with 14 bases between the two germline ends.

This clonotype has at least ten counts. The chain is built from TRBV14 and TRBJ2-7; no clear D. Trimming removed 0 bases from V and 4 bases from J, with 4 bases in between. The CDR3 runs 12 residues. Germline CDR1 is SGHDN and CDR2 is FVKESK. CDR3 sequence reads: CASSQDRYEQYF. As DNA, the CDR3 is TGTGCCAGCAGCCAAGATCGTTACGAGCAGTACTTC. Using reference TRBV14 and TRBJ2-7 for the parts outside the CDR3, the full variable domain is EAGVTQFPSHSVIEKGQTVTLRCDPISGHDNLYWYRRVMGKEIKFLLHFVKESKQDESGMPNNRFLAERTGGTYSTLKVQPAELEDSGVYFCASSQDRYEQYFGPGTRLTVT.

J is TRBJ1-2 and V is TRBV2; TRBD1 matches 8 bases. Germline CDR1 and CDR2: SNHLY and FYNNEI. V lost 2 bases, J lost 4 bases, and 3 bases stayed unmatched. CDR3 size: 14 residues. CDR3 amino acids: CASSERDRIYGYTF. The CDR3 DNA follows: TGTGCCAGCAGTGAAAGGGACAGGATCTATGGCTACACCTTC.

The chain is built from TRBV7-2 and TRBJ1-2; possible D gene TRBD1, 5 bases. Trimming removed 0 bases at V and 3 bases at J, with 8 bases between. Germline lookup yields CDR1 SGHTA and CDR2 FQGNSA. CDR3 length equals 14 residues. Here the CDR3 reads CASSLAQVDYGYTF. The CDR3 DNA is TGTGCCAGCAGCTTAGCACAGGTGGACTATGGCTACACCTTC.

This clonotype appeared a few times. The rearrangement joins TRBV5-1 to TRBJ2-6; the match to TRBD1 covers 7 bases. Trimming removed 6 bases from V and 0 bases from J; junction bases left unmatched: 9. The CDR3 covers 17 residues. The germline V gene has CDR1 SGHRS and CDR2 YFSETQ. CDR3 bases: TGCGCCAGCACCACCGGGACAGCGTACTCTGGGGCCAACGTCCTGACTTTC. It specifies CASTTGTAYSGANVLTF.

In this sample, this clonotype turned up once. The CDR3 DNA is TGTGCCAGTAGACCTTACCAGGGCGGGGAAAAACTGTTTTTT. This gives the protein CASRPYQGGEKLFF. The chain is built from TRBV19 and TRBJ1-4; weak D call: TRBD1 (5 bases). Germline-derived CDR1 and CDR2 are LNHDA and SQIVND (reference sequence). The CDR3 is made up of 14 amino acids. Trimming shortened V by 6 bases and J by 8 bases, and 16 bases separated the two germline ends.

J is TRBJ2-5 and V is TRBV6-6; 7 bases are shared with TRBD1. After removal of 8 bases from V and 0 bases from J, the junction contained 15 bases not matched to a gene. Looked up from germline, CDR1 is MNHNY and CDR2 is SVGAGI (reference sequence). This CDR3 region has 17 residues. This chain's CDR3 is CASRRMKGARYQETQYF. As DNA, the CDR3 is TGTGCCAGCCGACGTATGAAGGGGGCCCGGTACCAAGAGACCCAGTACTTC.

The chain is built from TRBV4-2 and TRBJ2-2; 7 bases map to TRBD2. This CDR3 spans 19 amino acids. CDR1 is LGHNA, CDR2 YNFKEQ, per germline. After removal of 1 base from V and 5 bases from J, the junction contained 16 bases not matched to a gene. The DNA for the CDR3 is TGTGCCAGCAGCCAAGCAGATATCGGGAGGCTTAAGTTTACCGGGGAGCTGTTTTTT. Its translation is CASSQADIGRLKFTGELFF.

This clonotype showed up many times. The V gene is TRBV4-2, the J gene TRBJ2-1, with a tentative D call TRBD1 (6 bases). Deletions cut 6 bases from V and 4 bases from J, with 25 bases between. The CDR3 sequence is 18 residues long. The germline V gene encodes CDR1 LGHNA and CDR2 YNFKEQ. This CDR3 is CASRPTPGQSYIYNEQFF. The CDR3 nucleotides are TGTGCCAGCAGACCGACCCCGGGACAATCATATATATACAATGAGCAGTTCTTC.

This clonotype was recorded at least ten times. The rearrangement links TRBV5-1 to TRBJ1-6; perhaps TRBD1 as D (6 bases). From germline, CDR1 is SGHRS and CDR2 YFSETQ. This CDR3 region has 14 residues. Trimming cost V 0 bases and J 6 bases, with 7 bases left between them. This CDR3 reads CASSLAGANSPLHF. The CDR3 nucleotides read TGCGCCAGCAGCTTGGCAGGGGCTAATTCACCCCTCCACTTT.

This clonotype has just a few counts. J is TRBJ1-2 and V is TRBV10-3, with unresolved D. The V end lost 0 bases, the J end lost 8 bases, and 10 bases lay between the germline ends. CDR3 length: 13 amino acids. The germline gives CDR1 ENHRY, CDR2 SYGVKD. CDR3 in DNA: TGTGCCATCAGTGAGTCGGGCACGGTGGGCTACACCTTC. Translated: CAISESGTVGYTF.